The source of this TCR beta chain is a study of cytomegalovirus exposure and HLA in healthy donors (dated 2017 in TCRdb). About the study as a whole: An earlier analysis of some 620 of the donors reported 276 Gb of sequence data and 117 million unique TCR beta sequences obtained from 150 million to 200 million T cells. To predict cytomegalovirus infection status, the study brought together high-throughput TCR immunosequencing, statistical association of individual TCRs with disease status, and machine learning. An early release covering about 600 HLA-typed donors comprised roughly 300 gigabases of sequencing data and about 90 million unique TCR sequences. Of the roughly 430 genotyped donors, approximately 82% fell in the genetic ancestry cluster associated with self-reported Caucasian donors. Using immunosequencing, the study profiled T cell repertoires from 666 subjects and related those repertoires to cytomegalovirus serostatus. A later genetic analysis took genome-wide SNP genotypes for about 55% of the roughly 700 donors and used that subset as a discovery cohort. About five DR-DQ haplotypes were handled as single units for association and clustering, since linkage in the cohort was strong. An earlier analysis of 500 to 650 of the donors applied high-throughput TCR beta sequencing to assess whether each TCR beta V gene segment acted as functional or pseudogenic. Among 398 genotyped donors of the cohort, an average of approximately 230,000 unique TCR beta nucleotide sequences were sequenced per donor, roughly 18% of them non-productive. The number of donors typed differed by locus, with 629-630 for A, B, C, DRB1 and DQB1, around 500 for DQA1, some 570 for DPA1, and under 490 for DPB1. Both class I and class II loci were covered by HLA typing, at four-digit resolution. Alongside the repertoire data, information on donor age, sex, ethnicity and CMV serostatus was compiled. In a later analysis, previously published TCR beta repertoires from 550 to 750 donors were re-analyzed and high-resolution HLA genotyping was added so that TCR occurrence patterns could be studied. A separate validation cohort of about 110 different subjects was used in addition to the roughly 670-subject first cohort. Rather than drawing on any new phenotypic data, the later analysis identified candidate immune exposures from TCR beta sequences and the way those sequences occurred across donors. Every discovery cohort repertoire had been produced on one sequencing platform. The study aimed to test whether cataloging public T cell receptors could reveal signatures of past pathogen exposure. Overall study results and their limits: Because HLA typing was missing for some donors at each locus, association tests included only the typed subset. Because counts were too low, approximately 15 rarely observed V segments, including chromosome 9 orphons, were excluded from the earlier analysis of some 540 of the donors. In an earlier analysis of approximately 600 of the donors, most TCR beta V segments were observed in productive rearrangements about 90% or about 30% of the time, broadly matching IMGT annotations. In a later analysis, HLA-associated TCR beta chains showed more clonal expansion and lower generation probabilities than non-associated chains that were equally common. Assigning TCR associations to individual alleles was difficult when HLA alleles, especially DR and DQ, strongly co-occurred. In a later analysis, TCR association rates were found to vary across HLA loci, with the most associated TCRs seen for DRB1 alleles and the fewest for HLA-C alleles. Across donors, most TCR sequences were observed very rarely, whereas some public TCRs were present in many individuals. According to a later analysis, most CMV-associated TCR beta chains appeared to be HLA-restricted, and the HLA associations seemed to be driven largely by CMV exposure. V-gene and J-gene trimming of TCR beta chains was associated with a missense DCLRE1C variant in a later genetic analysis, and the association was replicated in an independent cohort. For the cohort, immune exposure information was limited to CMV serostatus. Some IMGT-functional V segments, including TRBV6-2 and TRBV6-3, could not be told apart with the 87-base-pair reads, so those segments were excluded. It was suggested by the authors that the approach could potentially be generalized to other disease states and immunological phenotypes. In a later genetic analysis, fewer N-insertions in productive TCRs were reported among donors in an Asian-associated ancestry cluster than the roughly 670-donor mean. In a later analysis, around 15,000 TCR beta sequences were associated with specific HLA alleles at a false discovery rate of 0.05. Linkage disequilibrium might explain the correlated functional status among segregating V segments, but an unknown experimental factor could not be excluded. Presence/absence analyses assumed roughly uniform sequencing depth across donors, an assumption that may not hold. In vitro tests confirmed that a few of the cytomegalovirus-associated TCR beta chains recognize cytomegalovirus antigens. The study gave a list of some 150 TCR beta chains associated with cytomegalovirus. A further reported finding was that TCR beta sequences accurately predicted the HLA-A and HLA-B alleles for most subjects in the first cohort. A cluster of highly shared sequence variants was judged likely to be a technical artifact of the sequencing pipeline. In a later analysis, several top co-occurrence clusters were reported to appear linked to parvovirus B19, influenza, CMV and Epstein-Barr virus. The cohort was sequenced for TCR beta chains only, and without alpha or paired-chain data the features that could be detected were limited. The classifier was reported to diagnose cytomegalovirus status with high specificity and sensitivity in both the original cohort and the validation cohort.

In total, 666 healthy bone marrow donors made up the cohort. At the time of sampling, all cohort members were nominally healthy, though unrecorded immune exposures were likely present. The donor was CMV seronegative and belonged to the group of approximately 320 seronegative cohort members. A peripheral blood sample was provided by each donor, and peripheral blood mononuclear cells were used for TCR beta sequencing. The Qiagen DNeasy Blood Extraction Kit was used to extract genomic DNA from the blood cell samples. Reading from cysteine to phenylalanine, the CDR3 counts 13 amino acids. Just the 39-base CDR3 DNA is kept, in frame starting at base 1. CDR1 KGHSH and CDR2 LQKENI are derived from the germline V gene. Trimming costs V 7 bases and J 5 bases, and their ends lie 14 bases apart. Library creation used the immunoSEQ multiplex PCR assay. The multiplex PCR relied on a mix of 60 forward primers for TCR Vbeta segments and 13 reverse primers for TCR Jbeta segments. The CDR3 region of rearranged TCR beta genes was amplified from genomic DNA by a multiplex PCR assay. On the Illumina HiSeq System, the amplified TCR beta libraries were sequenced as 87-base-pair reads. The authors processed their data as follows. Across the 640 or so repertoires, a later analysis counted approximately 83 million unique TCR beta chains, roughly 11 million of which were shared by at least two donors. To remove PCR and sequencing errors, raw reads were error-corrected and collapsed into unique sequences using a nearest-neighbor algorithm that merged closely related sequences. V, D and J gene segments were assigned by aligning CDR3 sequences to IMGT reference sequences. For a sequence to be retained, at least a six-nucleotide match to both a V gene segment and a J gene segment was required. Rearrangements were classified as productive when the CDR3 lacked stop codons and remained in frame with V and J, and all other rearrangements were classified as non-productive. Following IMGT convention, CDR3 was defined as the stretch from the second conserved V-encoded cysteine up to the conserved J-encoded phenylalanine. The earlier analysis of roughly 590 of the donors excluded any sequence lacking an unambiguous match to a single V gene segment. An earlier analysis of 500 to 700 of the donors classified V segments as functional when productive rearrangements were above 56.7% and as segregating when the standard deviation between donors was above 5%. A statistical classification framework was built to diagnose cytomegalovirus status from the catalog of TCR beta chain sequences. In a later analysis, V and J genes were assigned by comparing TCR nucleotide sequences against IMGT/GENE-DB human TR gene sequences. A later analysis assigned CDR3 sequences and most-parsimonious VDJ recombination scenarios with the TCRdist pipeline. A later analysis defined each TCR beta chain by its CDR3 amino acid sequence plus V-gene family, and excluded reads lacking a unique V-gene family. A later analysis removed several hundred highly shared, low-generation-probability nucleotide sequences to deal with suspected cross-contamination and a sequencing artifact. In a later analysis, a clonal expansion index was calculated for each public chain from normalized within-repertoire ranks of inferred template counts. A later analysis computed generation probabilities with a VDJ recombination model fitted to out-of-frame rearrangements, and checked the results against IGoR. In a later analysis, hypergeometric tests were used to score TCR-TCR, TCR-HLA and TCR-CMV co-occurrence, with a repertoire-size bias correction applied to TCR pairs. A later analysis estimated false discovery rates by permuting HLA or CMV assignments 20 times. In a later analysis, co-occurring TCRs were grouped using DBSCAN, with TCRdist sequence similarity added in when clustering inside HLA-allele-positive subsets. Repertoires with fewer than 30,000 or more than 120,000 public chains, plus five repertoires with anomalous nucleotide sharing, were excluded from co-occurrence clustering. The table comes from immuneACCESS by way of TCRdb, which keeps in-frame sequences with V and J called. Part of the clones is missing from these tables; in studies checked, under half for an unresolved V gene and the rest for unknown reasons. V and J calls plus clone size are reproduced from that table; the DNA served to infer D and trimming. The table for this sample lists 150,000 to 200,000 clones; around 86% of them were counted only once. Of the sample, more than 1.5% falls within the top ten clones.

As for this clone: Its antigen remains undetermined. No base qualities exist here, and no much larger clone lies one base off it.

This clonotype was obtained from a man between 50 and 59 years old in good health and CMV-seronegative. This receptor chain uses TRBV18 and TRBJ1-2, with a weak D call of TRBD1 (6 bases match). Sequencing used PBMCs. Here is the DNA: TGTGCCAGCTTACGGACAGATTTGTATGGCTACACCTTC. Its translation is CASLRTDLYGYTF.